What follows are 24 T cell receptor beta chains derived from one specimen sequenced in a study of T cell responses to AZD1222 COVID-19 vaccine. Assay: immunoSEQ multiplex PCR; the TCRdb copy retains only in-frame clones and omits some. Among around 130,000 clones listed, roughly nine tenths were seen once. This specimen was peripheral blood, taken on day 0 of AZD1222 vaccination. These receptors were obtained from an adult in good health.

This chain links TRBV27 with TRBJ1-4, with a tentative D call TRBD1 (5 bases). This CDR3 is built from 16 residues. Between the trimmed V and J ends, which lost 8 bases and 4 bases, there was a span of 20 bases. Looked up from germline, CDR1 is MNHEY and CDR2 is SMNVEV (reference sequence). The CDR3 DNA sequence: TGTGCCAGCCCGATCTGGGAGGGGAGCAGTAATGAAAAACTGTTTTTT. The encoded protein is CASPIWEGSSNEKLFF.

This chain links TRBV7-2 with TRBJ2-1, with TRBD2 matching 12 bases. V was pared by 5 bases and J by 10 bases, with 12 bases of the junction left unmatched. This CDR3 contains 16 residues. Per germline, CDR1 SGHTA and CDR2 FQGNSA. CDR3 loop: CASSAGLAGTPGEQFF. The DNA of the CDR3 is TGTGCCAGCAGCGCCGGACTAGCGGGAACCCCCGGAGAGCAGTTCTTC.

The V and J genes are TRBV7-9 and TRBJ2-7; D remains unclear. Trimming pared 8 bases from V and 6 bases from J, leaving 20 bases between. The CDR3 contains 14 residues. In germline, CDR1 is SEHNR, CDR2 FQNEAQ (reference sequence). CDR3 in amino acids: CASASTVYVGEQYF. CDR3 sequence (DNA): TGTGCCAGCGCCTCGACGGTATACGTGGGCGAGCAGTACTTC.

The CDR3 nucleotides are TGCGCCAGCAGCCAAGAGACCGGGGGTGACGAGCAGTACTTC. Protein product: CASSQETGGDEQYF. V and J are TRBV4-1 and TRBJ2-7, with D perhaps matching TRBD2 (6 bases). V shed 0 bases and J shed 5 bases, with 11 bases lying between them. Germline assignment: CDR1 MGHRA and CDR2 YSYEKL. This CDR3 comprises 14 residues.

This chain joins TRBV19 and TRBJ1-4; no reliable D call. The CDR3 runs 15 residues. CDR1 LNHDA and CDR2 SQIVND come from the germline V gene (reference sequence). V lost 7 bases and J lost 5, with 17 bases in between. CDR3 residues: CASTSKAGYNEKLFF. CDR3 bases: TGTGCCAGTACCTCCAAGGCGGGGTACAATGAAAAACTGTTTTTT.

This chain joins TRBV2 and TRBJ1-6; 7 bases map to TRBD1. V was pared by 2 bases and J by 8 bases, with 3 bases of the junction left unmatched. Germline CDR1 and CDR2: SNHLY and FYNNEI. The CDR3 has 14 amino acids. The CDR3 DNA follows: TGTGCCAGCAGTGAACAGGGGGGTGATTCACCCCTCCACTTT. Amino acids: CASSEQGGDSPLHF. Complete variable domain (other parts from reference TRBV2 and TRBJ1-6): EPEVTQTPSHQVTQMGQEVILRCVPISNHLYFYWYRQILGQKVEFLVSFYNNEISEKSEIFDDQFSVERPDGSNFTLKIRSTKLEDSAMYFCASSEQGGDSPLHFGNGTRLTVT.

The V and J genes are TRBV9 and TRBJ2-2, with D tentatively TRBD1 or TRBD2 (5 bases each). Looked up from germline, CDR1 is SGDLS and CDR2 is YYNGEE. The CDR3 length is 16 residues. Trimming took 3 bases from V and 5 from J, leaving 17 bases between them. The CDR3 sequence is CASSGSWDQVTGELFF. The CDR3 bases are TGTGCCAGCAGCGGGTCCTGGGACCAAGTAACCGGGGAGCTGTTTTTT.

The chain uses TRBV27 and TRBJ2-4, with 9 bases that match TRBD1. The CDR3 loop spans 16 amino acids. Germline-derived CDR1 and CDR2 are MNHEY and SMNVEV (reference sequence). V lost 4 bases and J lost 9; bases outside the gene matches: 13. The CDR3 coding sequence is TGTGCCAGCAGTTCACGACCGGGACAGGGCTTCGCCATTCAGTACTTC. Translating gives CASSSRPGQGFAIQYF.

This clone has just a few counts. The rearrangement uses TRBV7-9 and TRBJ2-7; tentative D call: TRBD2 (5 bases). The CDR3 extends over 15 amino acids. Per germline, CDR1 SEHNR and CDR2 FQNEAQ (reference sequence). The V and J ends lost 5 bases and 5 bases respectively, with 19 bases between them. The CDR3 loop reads CASSRFGVVGDEQYF. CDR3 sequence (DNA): TGTGCCAGCAGCCGGTTCGGGGTCGTTGGGGACGAGCAGTACTTC.

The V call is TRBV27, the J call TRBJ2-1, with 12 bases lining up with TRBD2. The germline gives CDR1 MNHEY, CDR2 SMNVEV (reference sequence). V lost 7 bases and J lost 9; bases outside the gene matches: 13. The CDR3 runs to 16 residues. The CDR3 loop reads CASTRLAGVAPGEQFF. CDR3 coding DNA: TGTGCCAGCACTCGACTAGCGGGAGTAGCTCCCGGTGAGCAGTTCTTC.

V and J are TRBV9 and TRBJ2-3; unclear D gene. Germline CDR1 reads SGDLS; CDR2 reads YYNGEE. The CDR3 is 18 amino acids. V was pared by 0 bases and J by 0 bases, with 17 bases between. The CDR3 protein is CASSVGPATHTSTDTQYF. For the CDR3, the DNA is TGTGCCAGCAGCGTAGGCCCCGCGACTCATACTAGCACAGATACGCAGTATTTT.

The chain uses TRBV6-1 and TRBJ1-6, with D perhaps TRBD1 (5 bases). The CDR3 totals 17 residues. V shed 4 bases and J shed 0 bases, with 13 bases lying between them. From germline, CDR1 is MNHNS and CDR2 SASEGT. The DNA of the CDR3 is TGTGCCAGCAGTGTGGCAGGGTTACGCTCCTATAATTCACCCCTCCACTTT. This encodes CASSVAGLRSYNSPLHF.

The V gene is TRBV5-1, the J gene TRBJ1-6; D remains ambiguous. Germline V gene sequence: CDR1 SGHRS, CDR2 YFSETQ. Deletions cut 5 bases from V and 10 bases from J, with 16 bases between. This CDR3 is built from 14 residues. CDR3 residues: CASSEGRIGSPLHF. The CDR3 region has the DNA TGCGCCAGCAGTGAGGGCAGAATTGGATCACCCCTCCACTTT.

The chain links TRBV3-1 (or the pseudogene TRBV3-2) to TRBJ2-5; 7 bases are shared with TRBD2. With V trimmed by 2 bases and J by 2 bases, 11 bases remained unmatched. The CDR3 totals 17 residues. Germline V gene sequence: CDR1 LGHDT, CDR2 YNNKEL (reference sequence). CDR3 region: CASSQSRGDATQETQYF. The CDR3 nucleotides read TGTGCCAGCAGCCAATCCCGGGGGGACGCAACACAAGAGACCCAGTACTTC.

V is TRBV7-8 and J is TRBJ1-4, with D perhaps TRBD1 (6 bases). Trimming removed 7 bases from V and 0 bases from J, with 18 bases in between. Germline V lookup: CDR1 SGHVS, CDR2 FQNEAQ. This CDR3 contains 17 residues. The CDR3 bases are TGTGCCAGCAACCGGGACACCACCACCCCAACTAATGAAAAACTGTTTTTT. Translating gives CASNRDTTTPTNEKLFF.

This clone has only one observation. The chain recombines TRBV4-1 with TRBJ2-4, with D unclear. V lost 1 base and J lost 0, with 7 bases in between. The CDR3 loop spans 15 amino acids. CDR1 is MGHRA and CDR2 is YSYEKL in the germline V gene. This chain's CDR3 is CASSQVGLAKNIQYF. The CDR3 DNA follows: TGCGCCAGCAGCCAAGTGGGCCTAGCCAAAAACATTCAGTACTTC.

The chain's CDR3 is CASSLRGGSHEKLFF. The DNA of the CDR3 is TGTGCCAGCAGCCTACGGGGGGGGAGCCATGAAAAACTGTTTTTT. The V gene is TRBV7-2, the J gene TRBJ1-4, with D perhaps TRBD1 (5 bases). V lost 5 bases and J lost 6, with 16 bases in between. This CDR3 region has 15 residues. Germline values: CDR1 SGHTA, CDR2 FQGNSA.

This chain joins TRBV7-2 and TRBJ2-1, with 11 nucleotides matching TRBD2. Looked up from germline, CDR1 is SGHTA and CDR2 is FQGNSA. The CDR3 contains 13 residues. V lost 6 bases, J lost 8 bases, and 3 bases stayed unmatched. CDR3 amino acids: CASRTSGIHEQFF. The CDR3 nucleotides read TGTGCCAGCAGGACTAGCGGGATCCATGAGCAGTTCTTC.

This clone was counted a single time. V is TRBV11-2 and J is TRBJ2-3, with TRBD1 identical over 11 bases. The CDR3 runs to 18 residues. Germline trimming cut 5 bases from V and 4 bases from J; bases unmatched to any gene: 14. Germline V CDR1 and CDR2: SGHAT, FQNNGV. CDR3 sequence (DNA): TGTGCCAGCAGCCCCCTAGCCGGGACAGGGGGGATACCAGATACGCAGTATTTT. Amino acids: CASSPLAGTGGIPDTQYF.

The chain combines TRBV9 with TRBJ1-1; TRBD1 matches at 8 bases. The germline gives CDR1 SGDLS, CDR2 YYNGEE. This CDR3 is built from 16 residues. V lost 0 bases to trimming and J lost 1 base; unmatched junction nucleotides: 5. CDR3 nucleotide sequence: TGTGCCAGCAGCGTAGATGGCAGGGGGCCGAACACTGAAGCTTTCTTT. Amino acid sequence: CASSVDGRGPNTEAFF.

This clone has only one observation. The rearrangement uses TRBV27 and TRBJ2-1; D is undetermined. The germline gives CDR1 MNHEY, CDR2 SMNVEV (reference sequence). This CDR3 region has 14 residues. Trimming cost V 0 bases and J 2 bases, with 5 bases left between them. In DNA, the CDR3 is TGTGCCAGCAGTTTATCAGGGACCTACAATGAGCAGTTCTTC. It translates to CASSLSGTYNEQFF.

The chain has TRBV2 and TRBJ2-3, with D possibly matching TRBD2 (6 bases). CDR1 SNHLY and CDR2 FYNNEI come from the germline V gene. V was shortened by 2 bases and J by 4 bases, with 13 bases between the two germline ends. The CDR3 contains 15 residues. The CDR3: CASSESGVAADTQYF. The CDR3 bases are TGTGCCAGCAGTGAATCGGGAGTGGCGGCAGATACGCAGTATTTT.

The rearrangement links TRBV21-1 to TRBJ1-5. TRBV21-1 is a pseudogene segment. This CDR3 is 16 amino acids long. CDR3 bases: TGTGCCAGCCCACTCGGGGCAGTTGCCTTCAATCAGCCCCAGCATTTT. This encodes CASPLGAVAFNQPQHF.

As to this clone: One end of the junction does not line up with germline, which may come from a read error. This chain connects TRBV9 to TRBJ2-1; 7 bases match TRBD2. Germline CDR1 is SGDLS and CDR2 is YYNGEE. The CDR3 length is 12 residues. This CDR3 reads CASSLRGGSPLF. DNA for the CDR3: TGTGCCAGCAGCTTAAGGGGCGGGAGCCCCCTCTTC. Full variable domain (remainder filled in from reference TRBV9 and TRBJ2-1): DSGVTQTPKHLITATGQRVTLRCSPRSGDLSVYWYQQSLDQGLQFLIQYYNGEERAKGNILERFSAQQFPDLHSELNLSSLELGDSALYFCASSLRGGSPLFGPGTRLTVL.